Each of the 26 T cell receptor beta chains below was sequenced from the same sample in a study of T-cell memory formation after mild COVID-19. TCRdb used MiXCR to reprocess the 5' RACE reads, holding one entry per CDR3 protein. In the table there are roughly 600,000 distinct CDR3 sequences, roughly 18% of which are singletons. The sample taken for sequencing was PBMCs or a T cell subset sorted from them (not recorded which). The receptor source for this set is an adult woman who had mild COVID-19 (a few samples of this study predate the infection). Cell type and time point are not known.

V usage is TRBV5-1 and J usage is TRBJ2-3; 13 bases align to TRBD2. Germline V lookup: CDR1 SGHRS, CDR2 YFSETQ. With 5 bases clipped from V and 4 bases from J, the junction kept 7 bases outside the gene matches. The length of the CDR3 is 16 residues. The CDR3 sequence: CASREGLAGSPDTQYF. CDR3 bases: TGCGCCAGCAGGGAGGGACTAGCGGGATCCCCAGATACGCAGTATTTT.

This clonotype was counted only a few times. The V gene is TRBV7-9, the J gene TRBJ2-7, with D hard to call. Trimming took 5 bases from V and 2 from J, leaving 13 bases between them. CDR1 is SEHNR and CDR2 is FQNEAQ in the germline V gene (reference sequence). The CDR3 spans 14 residues. CDR3 nucleotide sequence: TGTGCCAGCAGCCTGGCAGAATTCCCCTACGAGCAGTACTTC. Translating it yields CASSLAEFPYEQYF.

This clonotype was seen a few times. The V call is TRBV24-1, the J call TRBJ2-3; 7 nucleotides match TRBD2. Trimming at V came to 4 bases and at J to 2 bases, leaving 5 bases not matched to a gene. Germline V lookup: CDR1 KGHDR, CDR2 SFDVKD. The CDR3 length is 15 residues. The CDR3 coding sequence is TGTGCCACCAGTGACAAGCGGGGATCCACAGATACGCAGTATTTT. The encoded protein is CATSDKRGSTDTQYF.

This clonotype was recorded many times. The chain has TRBV5-1 and TRBJ2-5; tentative D call: TRBD2 (5 bases). Germline V gives CDR1 SGHRS, CDR2 YFSETQ. Trimming shortened V by 3 bases and J by 1 base, and 10 bases separated the two germline ends. CDR3 length: 14 residues. The DNA of the CDR3 is TGCGCCAGCAGCTCAGGACGGGGCCAAGAGACCCAGTACTTC. Translating gives CASSSGRGQETQYF.

This clonotype was counted between two and nine times. V gene TRBV19 combines with J gene TRBJ2-2; 8 bases fit TRBD1. The length of the CDR3 is 15 residues. Germline V gives CDR1 LNHDA, CDR2 SQIVND (reference sequence). V lost 7 bases to trimming and J lost 5 bases; unmatched junction nucleotides: 9. CDR3 sequence reads: CASTAGDRPTGELFF. The CDR3 coding sequence is TGTGCCAGTACCGCTGGGGACAGGCCGACCGGGGAGCTGTTTTTT.

This chain connects TRBV6-4 to TRBJ2-1, with 11 bases lining up with TRBD2. CDR1 and CDR2 (germline): MRHNA, SNTAGT. The CDR3 has 14 amino acids. Trimming removed 6 bases from V and 7 bases from J; junction bases left unmatched: 5. CDR3 in DNA: TGTGCCAGCAGCACTAGCGGGAGCATGAATGAGCAGTTCTTC. This sequence encodes CASSTSGSMNEQFF.

V gene TRBV9 combines with J gene TRBJ2-3; TRBD2 matches at 7 bases. Germline loops: CDR1 SGDLS, CDR2 YYNGEE. Trimming cost V 0 bases and J 2 bases; bases outside gene matches: 6. CDR3 length: 16 amino acids. The CDR3 nucleotides are TGTGCCAGCAGCGTAGGGGGCGGGAGTTTCACAGATACGCAGTATTTT. It codes for CASSVGGGSFTDTQYF. Complete variable domain (other parts from reference TRBV9 and TRBJ2-3): DSGVTQTPKHLITATGQRVTLRCSPRSGDLSVYWYQQSLDQGLQFLIQYYNGEERAKGNILERFSAQQFPDLHSELNLSSLELGDSALYFCASSVGGGSFTDTQYFGPGTRLTVL.

The chain has TRBV20-1 and TRBJ2-5; tentatively, D is TRBD1 (6 bases). This CDR3 has 16 amino acids. Trimming left V 6 bases short and J 6 bases short, with 26 bases between. Germline V CDR1 and CDR2: DFQATT, SNEGSKA (reference sequence). The CDR3 spells CSATTWGHGERKTQYF. CDR3 DNA sequence: TGCAGTGCCACCACTTGGGGACACGGAGAGCGGAAGACCCAGTACTTC.

This chain links TRBV10-3 with TRBJ2-7, with unresolved D. CDR1 and CDR2 (germline): ENHRY, SYGVKD. The CDR3 is 12 residues long. Trimming cost V 0 bases and J 6 bases, with 6 bases left between them. The CDR3 nucleotides read TGTGCCATCAGTGAGTCGAAGAGCGAGCAGTACTTC. Translated: CAISESKSEQYF.

The gene calls are TRBV20-1 and TRBJ2-3; D may be TRBD2 (6 bases). Per germline, CDR1 DFQATT and CDR2 SNEGSKA (reference sequence). With 6 bases removed from V and 5 bases from J, the gap between germline ends came to 15 bases. The CDR3 is made up of 13 amino acids. The CDR3 sequence is CSARRAGGDTQYF. The CDR3 nucleotides read TGCAGTGCCCGGAGGGCCGGTGGAGATACGCAGTATTTT.

The CDR3 DNA follows: TGTGCCAGCAGCGCCGAAGGGACCCCCTACAATGAGCAGTTCTTC. Translating it yields CASSAEGTPYNEQFF. The chain carries TRBV7-3 and TRBJ2-1; D is perhaps TRBD1 or TRBD2 (5 bases each). The CDR3 has 15 residues. Germline CDR1 SGHTA, CDR2 FQGTGA. V lost 5 bases and J lost 2, with 13 bases in between. Drawing the rest from reference TRBV7-3 and TRBJ2-1, the complete variable domain is GAGVSQTPSNKVTEKGKYVELRCDPISGHTALYWYRQSLGQGPEFLIYFQGTGAADDSGLPNDRFFAVRPEGSVSTLKIQRTERGDSAVYLCASSAEGTPYNEQFFGPGTRLTVL.

This chain connects TRBV18 to TRBJ2-1; TRBD2 matches at 13 bases. The CDR3 runs to 16 residues. CDR1 is KGHSH, CDR2 LQKENI, per germline. V lost 3 bases and J lost 7; bases outside the gene matches: 6. The CDR3 sequence: CASSPGGLAGANEQFF. CDR3 bases: TGTGCCAGCTCACCCGGCGGACTAGCGGGGGCTAATGAGCAGTTCTTC.

This clonotype was recorded a few times. The gene calls are TRBV7-2 and TRBJ2-1; D tentatively reads TRBD1 or TRBD2 (5 bases each). V lost 6 bases and J lost 8, with 17 bases in between. Germline loops: CDR1 SGHTA, CDR2 FQGNSA. The length of the CDR3 is 14 residues. CDR3 coding DNA: TGTGCCAGCAGGCACCGGGGCAGGGCTCATGAGCAGTTCTTC. Protein: CASRHRGRAHEQFF.

This clonotype is a singleton in its sample. V gene TRBV5-5 combines with J gene TRBJ2-7, with no clear D. V was shortened by 4 bases and J by 5 bases, with 19 bases between the two germline ends. Germline V gene sequence: CDR1 SGHKS, CDR2 YYEKEE (reference sequence). The CDR3 spans 15 residues. The CDR3 DNA follows: TGTGCCAGCAGCACCGGGCCGCCTACCTTGGACGAGCAGTACTTC. Translated, it gives CASSTGPPTLDEQYF.

This chain uses TRBV12-3 or TRBV12-4 with TRBJ2-3, with D perhaps given as TRBD1 or TRBD2 (7 bases each). The length of the CDR3 is 17 residues. Deletions cut 6 bases from V and 4 bases from J, with 23 bases between. CDR3 nucleotide sequence: TGTGCCAGCAGCATGCAGGGGGGGCGTACTGCCGCAGATACGCAGTATTTT. The encoded protein is CASSMQGGRTAADTQYF.

The V gene is TRBV6-2 or TRBV6-3, the J gene TRBJ2-2, with TRBD1 identical over 7 bases. The CDR3 length is 14 residues. V was clipped by 6 bases and J by 5 bases; unmatched bases: 6. Per germline, CDR1 MNHEY and CDR2 SVGEGT. CDR3 loop: CASSYIQGTGELFF. The CDR3 coding sequence is TGTGCCAGCAGCTACATACAGGGGACCGGGGAGCTGTTTTTT.

The V and J genes are TRBV29-1 and TRBJ2-1; D perhaps matches TRBD2 (5 bases). Germline lookup yields CDR1 SQVTM and CDR2 ANQGSEA. The germline V and J ends were trimmed by 0 bases and 8 bases, with 11 bases remaining between them. The CDR3 is made up of 13 amino acids. CDR3 sequence (DNA): TGCAGCGTTGAAGATCCCAGGAGGTATGAGCAGTTCTTC. Protein sequence: CSVEDPRRYEQFF.

The genes are TRBV20-1 and TRBJ2-1; TRBD1 agrees at 10 bases. The ends lost 6 bases at V and 7 bases at J; junction bases unmatched: 6. The CDR3 loop spans 13 amino acids. CDR1 and CDR2 from the germline V gene are DFQATT and SNEGSKA (reference sequence). The CDR3 DNA is TGCAGTGCCGCGGGACAGGGGTTGAATGAGCAGTTCTTC. It encodes CSAAGQGLNEQFF.

This chain connects TRBV24-1 to TRBJ2-3; 9 positions agree with TRBD1. The CDR3 length is 16 residues. J was trimmed by 2 bases and V by 4 bases; bases with no gene match: 6. The germline V gene encodes CDR1 KGHDR and CDR2 SFDVKD. The chain's CDR3 is CATSDPDRGNTDTQYF. DNA of the CDR3: TGTGCCACCAGTGACCCTGACAGGGGGAACACAGATACGCAGTATTTT.

The chain carries TRBV4-1 and TRBJ2-6; 8 bases are shared with TRBD1. CDR3 length equals 19 residues. V gave up 4 bases and J gave up 0 bases; unmatched junction bases: 11. Per germline, CDR1 MGHRA and CDR2 YSYEKL. This chain's CDR3 is CASSPKPGQAISGANVLTF. The CDR3 region has the DNA TGCGCCAGCAGCCCGAAACCGGGACAGGCAATCTCTGGGGCCAACGTCCTGACTTTC.

This clonotype has only a few counts. CDR3 residues: CASSKRGRSSYNEQFF. The DNA of the CDR3 is TGTGCCAGCAGCAAAAGAGGGCGGAGCTCCTACAATGAGCAGTTCTTC. The chain combines TRBV21-1 with TRBJ2-1; the table calls TRBD2, which could not be checked here. TRBV21-1 is classified as a pseudogene. This CDR3 comprises 16 residues.

This chain joins TRBV7-9 and TRBJ1-2; D is possibly TRBD1 (6 bases). In germline, CDR1 is SEHNR, CDR2 FQNEAQ (reference sequence). The germline V and J ends were trimmed by 5 bases and 6 bases, with 13 bases remaining between them. This CDR3 region has 13 residues. CDR3 coding DNA: TGTGCCAGCAGCGACGGGACACTTAATGGCTACACCTTC. It yields the protein CASSDGTLNGYTF.

The J gene is TRBJ2-3, the V gene TRBV3-1, with D unclear. CDR3 length: 13 residues. Germline V gene lookup returns CDR1 LGHDT and CDR2 YNNKEL (reference sequence). Trimming stripped 5 bases from V and 6 bases from J, with 12 bases between. The CDR3: CASSTPLGDTQYF. CDR3 in DNA: TGTGCCAGCAGCACCCCCCTGGGGGATACGCAGTATTTT.

This clonotype was found a few times. The chain recombines TRBV18 with TRBJ2-2; possible D gene TRBD2, 5 bases. V dropped 3 bases and J dropped 0 bases, with 8 bases sitting between them. This CDR3 region has 15 residues. Germline loops: CDR1 KGHSH, CDR2 LQKENI. The CDR3: CASSPPGSNTGELFF. The CDR3, as DNA: TGTGCCAGCTCACCTCCGGGATCGAACACCGGGGAGCTGTTTTTT.

The chain links TRBV7-9 to TRBJ2-1; possible D gene TRBD2, 6 bases. CDR1 is SEHNR, CDR2 FQNEAQ, per germline (reference sequence). The V and J ends lost 4 bases and 5 bases respectively, with 15 bases between them. The CDR3 runs to 15 residues. In nucleotides, the CDR3 is TGTGCCAGCAGCTCCGTCTGGAGGGCCCACAATGAGCAGTTCTTC. It translates to CASSSVWRAHNEQFF.

The chain links TRBV20-1 to TRBJ2-3; D is unresolved. CDR1 DFQATT and CDR2 SNEGSKA come from the germline V gene (reference sequence). V was clipped by 0 bases and J by 0 bases, with 7 bases between them. The CDR3 has 14 residues. CDR3 in DNA: TGCAGTGCTAGAGACCCTTGGAGCACAGATACGCAGTATTTT. Translation: CSARDPWSTDTQYF.